The TCR beta chain under discussion was sequenced for a study of blood T cell repertoires in COVID-19. The wider study: The study drew acute and convalescent COVID-19 samples from the United States, Italy and Spain. T cells, B-cell-depleted T cells, or PBMCs supplied cDNA or gDNA.

As originally analysed: How many nucleated cells were present was estimated from reference gene primer amplification. Clones were read by immunoSEQ multiplex PCR, and TCRdb kept only the in-frame ones, dropping some. V and J calls and clone size come straight from that table; D and trimming were deduced from the DNA. The sample includes roughly 150,000 clones, roughly four fifths seen only once; the top ten take 11%. What was sequenced was peripheral blood. This TCR derives from a human donor in a cohort sampled during active COVID-19.

The CDR3 is CASRPGTSSPREQFF. The CDR3 DNA reads TGTGCCAGCAGACCCGGGACTAGCTCCCCTAGGGAGCAGTTCTTC. V usage is TRBV6-5 and J usage is TRBJ2-1; 9 nucleotides agree with TRBD2. Germline V gene data show CDR1 as MNHEY and CDR2 as SVGAGI. The CDR3 is 15 amino acids. V gave up 6 bases and J gave up 10 bases; unmatched junction bases: 13.